The sequence of this T cell receptor (beta chain) was determined in a study of blood T cell repertoires in COVID-19. On the study more broadly: COVID-19 samples from acute and convalescent phases originated in the United States, Italy and Spain. The cDNA or gDNA used as material had been derived from T cells, B-cell-depleted T cells, or PBMCs.

Trimming removed 1 base at V and 0 bases at J, with 7 bases between. Germline assignment: CDR1 GTSNPN and CDR2 SVGIG (reference sequence). The CDR3 extends over 14 amino acids. Authors' processing steps: Counts of nucleated cells, estimated from reference gene primer amplification, were obtained. Sequencing used immunoSEQ multiplex PCR; TCRdb keeps in-frame clones, though not all of them. Clone size and V and J calls were adopted from that table, with D and trimming inferred from the DNA. The sample includes approximately 49,000 clones, 80% to 85% of them seen just once. The sequenced material came from peripheral blood. This clonotype was obtained from a human donor with acute or convalescent COVID-19. The donor label of this sample is uncertain. This chain uses TRBV30 with TRBJ1-5; D perhaps matches TRBD1 (5 bases). The CDR3 is CAWSGGGSNQPQHF. CDR3 bases: TGTGCCTGGAGTGGGGGGGGTAGCAATCAGCCCCAGCATTTT.